This T cell receptor (beta chain) was captured in a study of cytomegalovirus exposure and HLA in healthy donors. The germline V gene has CDR1 MNHNY and CDR2 SVGAGI (reference sequence). The CDR3 is made up of 14 amino acids. Unmatched junction bases numbered 3, after V lost 5 bases and J lost 4 bases. Study outcomes and limitations: The authors enumerated over 150 TCR beta chains as linked to cytomegalovirus. Per published reports, the classifier diagnosed cytomegalovirus status with high specificity and sensitivity.

Measured with immunoSEQ multiplex PCR; TCRdb has only the in-frame clones, and not every one. Of about 200,000 clones in the sample, roughly 84% were seen once. Comment on this clone: What it binds is unknown.

The sequencing input was PBMCs. The TCR was taken from a woman aged 30 to 39 in good health and CMV-seropositive. This chain links TRBV6-6 with TRBJ1-5; 9 nucleotides agree with TRBD1. CDR3 protein: CASSGQGKNQPQHF. Written as DNA, the CDR3 is TGTGCCAGCAGTGGACAGGGGAAGAATCAGCCCCAGCATTTT.